This passage covers 8 T cell receptor beta chains from one sample sequenced in a study of blood T cell repertoires in COVID-19. Repertoires were generated with immunoSEQ multiplex PCR, while TCRdb's copy carries only in-frame clones and drops some. The sample lists over 70,000 clones; about four fifths were seen once. What was sequenced was peripheral blood. The origin of the receptors is an elderly woman with acute or convalescent COVID-19.

The chain uses TRBV10-3 and TRBJ2-1, with D tentatively TRBD1 (6 bases). This CDR3 contains 12 residues. The V gene's germline CDR1 is ENHRY and CDR2 SYGVKD. V lost 9 bases and J lost 8, with 14 bases in between. The CDR3 nucleotides read TGTGCCATGAGAGGTGGGGGCGATGAGCAGTTCTTC. This encodes CAMRGGGDEQFF.

The V call is TRBV29-1, the J call TRBJ1-2; tentatively, D is TRBD1 (6 bases). The CDR3 runs 15 residues. Trimming took 1 base from V and 2 from J, leaving 14 bases between them. Germline-derived CDR1 and CDR2 are SQVTM and ANQGSEA. The CDR3 protein is CSVEGIQGANYGYTF. CDR3 in DNA: TGCAGCGTTGAAGGGATACAGGGTGCCAACTATGGCTACACCTTC.

This chain connects TRBV9 to TRBJ1-1; no reliable D call. Trimming stripped 2 bases from V and 0 bases from J, with 5 bases between. Germline V lookup: CDR1 SGDLS, CDR2 YYNGEE. CDR3 size: 13 residues. The CDR3 sequence is CASSVQVNTEAFF. As DNA, the CDR3 is TGTGCCAGCAGCGTTCAGGTGAACACTGAAGCTTTCTTT.

In the case of this clone: This sample also contains other DNA sequences that code for the same CDR3. The J gene is TRBJ2-3, the V gene TRBV7-3; 12 bases agree with TRBD2. CDR1 is SGHTA and CDR2 is FQGTGA in the germline V gene. The junction had 4 bases not matched to a gene; V was cut back by 4 bases and J by 2 bases. The CDR3 has 16 residues. The CDR3 nucleotides are TGTGCCAGCAGCTCGGGACTAGCGGGTTCCACAGATACGCAGTATTTT. As protein: CASSSGLAGSTDTQYF. The variable domain in full, completed from reference TRBV7-3 and TRBJ2-3, reads GAGVSQTPSNKVTEKGKYVELRCDPISGHTALYWYRQSLGQGPEFLIYFQGTGAADDSGLPNDRFFAVRPEGSVSTLKIQRTERGDSAVYLCASSSGLAGSTDTQYFGPGTRLTVL.

The chain combines TRBV6-6 with TRBJ2-7; D is possibly TRBD1 (6 bases). This CDR3 contains 14 residues. The V end lost 5 bases, the J end lost 5 bases, and 16 bases lay between the germline ends. CDR1 is MNHNY, CDR2 SVGAGI, per germline (reference sequence). The CDR3 DNA reads as TGTGCCAGCAGTACCCCGACAGGTAGCGACGAGCAGTACTTC. The encoded protein is CASSTPTGSDEQYF.

The chain employs TRBV30 and TRBJ2-5; a weak D match, TRBD1 (6 bases). V shed 1 base and J shed 5 bases, with 17 bases lying between them. The CDR3 has 15 amino acids. CDR1 GTSNPN and CDR2 SVGIG come from the germline V gene (reference sequence). The CDR3, as DNA: TGTGCCTGGAGTGGAGACCCCCAGGGGCAGGAGACCCAGTACTTC. This encodes CAWSGDPQGQETQYF.

CDR3 in amino acids: CASSSFFGAKDTQYF. The CDR3 coding sequence is TGTGCCAGCAGCTCTTTCTTTGGAGCGAAAGATACGCAGTATTTT. The V call is TRBV7-3, the J call TRBJ2-3; D not certain. The germline CDR1 and CDR2 sequences are SGHTA and FQGTGA. The CDR3 loop spans 15 amino acids. Trimming left V 4 bases short and J 5 bases short, with 16 bases between.

V gene TRBV4-1 combines with J gene TRBJ1-6; D uncertain. V was pared by 1 base and J by 7 bases, with 5 bases between. The CDR3 length is 13 residues. The germline V gene has CDR1 MGHRA and CDR2 YSYEKL. The CDR3 nucleotides are TGCGCCAGCAGCCAAGGACTGAATTCACCCCTCCACTTT. Its translation is CASSQGLNSPLHF.